This T cell receptor (beta chain) was recorded in a study of glioma-infiltrating T cells after dendritic cell vaccination. Looking at the study overall: Samples are from glioblastoma patients in Phase I and II dendritic cell vaccine trials.

This CDR3 region has 14 residues. With 2 bases removed from V and 6 bases from J, the gap between germline ends came to 14 bases. Germline loops: CDR1 LNHDA, CDR2 SQIVND (reference sequence). Clones were sequenced by immunoSEQ multiplex PCR, and TCRdb holds only the in-frame ones, with some missing. Of under 100,000 clones in the sample, about four fifths were seen once. This TCR was sampled from a human donor with glioblastoma. Source: blood, taken before dendritic cell vaccination. The chain uses TRBV19 and TRBJ2-7; TRBD1 is a possible D gene (5 bases). DNA for the CDR3: TGTGCCAGTAGTATAAGGGGCCCATTGGCCGAGCAGTACTTC. It encodes CASSIRGPLAEQYF.